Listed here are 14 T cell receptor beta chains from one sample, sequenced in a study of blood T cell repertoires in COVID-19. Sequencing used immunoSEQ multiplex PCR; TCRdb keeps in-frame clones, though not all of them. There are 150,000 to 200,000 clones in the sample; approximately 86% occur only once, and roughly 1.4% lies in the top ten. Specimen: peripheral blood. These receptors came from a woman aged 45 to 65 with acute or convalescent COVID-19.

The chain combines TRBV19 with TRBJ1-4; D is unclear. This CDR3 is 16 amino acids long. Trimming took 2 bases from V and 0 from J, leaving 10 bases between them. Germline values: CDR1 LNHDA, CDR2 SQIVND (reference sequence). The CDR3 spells CASSILGRATNEKLFF. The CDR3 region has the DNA TGTGCCAGTAGTATACTGGGTCGGGCAACTAATGAAAAACTGTTTTTT.

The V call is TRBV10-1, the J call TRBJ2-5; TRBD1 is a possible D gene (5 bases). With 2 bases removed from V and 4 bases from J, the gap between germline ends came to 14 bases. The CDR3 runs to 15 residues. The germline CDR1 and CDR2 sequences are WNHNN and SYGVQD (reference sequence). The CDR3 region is CASSERGRLGETQYF. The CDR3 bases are TGCGCCAGCAGTGAGAGGGGCAGGCTGGGAGAGACCCAGTACTTC.

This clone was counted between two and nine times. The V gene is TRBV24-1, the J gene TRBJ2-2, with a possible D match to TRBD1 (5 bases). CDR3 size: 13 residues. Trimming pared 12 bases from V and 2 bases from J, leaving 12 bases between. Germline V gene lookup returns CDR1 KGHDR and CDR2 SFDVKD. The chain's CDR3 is CAAAQENTGELFF. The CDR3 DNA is TGTGCCGCCGCACAGGAAAACACCGGGGAGCTGTTTTTT.

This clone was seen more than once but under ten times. The chain's CDR3 is CASSFSDRGAYGYTF. The CDR3 nucleotides are TGTGCCAGCAGCTTTTCGGACAGGGGGGCCTATGGCTACACCTTC. The V call is TRBV9, the J call TRBJ1-2, with 10 bases lining up with TRBD1. Trimming cost V 4 bases and J 4 bases; bases outside gene matches: 7. CDR3 length: 15 residues. Germline V gene lookup returns CDR1 SGDLS and CDR2 YYNGEE.

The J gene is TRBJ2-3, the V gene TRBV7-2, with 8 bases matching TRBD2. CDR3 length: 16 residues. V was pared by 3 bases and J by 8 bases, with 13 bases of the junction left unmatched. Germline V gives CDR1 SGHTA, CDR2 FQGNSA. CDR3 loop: CASSLSGTRLAGTQYF. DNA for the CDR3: TGTGCCAGCAGCTTGTCCGGGACTAGGTTGGCGGGTACGCAGTATTTT.

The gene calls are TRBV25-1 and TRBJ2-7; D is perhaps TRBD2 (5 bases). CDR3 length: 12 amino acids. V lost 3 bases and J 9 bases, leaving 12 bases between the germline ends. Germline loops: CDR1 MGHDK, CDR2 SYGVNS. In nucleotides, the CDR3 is TGTGCCAGCAGTGATTCTGGACTGTGGCAGTACTTC. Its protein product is CASSDSGLWQYF.

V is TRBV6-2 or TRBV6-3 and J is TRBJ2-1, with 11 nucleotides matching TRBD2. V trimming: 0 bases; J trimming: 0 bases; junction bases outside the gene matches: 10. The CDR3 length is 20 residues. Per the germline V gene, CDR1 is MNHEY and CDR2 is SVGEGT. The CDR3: CASSYSLSSGGYSSYNEQFF. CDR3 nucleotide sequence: TGTGCCAGCAGTTACTCGTTGTCTAGCGGGGGGTATAGCTCCTACAATGAGCAGTTCTTC.

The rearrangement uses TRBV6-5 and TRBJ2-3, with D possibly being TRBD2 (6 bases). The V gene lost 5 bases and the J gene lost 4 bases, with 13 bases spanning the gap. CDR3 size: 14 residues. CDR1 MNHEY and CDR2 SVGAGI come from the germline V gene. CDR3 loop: CASSPRLGADTQYF. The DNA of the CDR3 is TGTGCCAGCAGTCCCAGACTAGGGGCAGATACGCAGTATTTT.

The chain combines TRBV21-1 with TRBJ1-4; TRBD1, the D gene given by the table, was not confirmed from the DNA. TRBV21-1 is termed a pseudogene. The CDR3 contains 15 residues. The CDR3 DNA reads TGTGCCAGCAGCAAAACAGGGAGAGTTAATGAAAAACTGTTTTTT. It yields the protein CASSKTGRVNEKLFF.

For the CDR3, the DNA is TGTGCCAGTAGTACCCAGACAGGTCCCTACGAGCAGTACTTC. Its translation: CASSTQTGPYEQYF. The chain has TRBV19 and TRBJ2-7, with D possibly being TRBD1 (6 bases). Trimming stripped 4 bases from V and 2 bases from J, with 12 bases between. The CDR3 length is 14 residues. The germline V gene encodes CDR1 LNHDA and CDR2 SQIVND (reference sequence).

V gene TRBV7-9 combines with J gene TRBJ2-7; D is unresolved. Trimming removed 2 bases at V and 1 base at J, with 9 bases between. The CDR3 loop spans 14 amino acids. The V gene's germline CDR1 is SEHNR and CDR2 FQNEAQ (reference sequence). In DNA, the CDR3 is TGTGCCAGCAGCTTACTCGGCGGTTCCTACGAGCAGTACTTC. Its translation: CASSLLGGSYEQYF.

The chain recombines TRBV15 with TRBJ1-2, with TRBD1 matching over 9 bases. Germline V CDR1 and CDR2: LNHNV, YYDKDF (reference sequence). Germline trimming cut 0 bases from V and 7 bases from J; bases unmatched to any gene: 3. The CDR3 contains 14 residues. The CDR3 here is CATSRDGDRAGYTF. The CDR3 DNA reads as TGTGCCACCAGCAGAGATGGGGACAGGGCTGGCTACACCTTC.

The CDR3 DNA follows: TGTGCCAGCTTCTCCGACCGGGGTTGGGAGACCCAGTACTTC. Residues: CASFSDRGWETQYF. The V call is TRBV18, the J call TRBJ2-5, with D tentatively TRBD2 (5 bases). V gave up 7 bases and J gave up 5 bases, with 17 bases separating them. This CDR3 contains 14 residues. CDR1 and CDR2 from the germline V gene are KGHSH and LQKENI.

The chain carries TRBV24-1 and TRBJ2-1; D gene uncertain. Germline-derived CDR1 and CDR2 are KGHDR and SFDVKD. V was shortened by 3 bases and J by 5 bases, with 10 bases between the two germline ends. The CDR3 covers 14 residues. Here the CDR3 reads CATSDVNFDNEQFF. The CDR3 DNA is TGTGCCACCAGTGATGTAAACTTTGACAATGAGCAGTTCTTC.